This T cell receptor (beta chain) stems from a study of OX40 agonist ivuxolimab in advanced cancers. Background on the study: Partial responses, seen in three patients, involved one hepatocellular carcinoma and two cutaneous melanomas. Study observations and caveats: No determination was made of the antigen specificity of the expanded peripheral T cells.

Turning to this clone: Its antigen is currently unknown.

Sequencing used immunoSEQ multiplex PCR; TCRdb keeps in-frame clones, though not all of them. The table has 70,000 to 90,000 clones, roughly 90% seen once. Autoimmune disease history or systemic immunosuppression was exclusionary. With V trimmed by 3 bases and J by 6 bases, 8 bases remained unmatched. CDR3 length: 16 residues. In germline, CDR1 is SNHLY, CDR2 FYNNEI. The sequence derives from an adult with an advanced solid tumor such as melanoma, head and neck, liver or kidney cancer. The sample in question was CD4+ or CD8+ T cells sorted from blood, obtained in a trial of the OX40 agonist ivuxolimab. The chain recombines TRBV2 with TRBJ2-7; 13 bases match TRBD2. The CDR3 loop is CASSDWELAGGVEQYF. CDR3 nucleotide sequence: TGTGCCAGCAGTGATTGGGAACTAGCGGGAGGGGTCGAGCAGTACTTC.